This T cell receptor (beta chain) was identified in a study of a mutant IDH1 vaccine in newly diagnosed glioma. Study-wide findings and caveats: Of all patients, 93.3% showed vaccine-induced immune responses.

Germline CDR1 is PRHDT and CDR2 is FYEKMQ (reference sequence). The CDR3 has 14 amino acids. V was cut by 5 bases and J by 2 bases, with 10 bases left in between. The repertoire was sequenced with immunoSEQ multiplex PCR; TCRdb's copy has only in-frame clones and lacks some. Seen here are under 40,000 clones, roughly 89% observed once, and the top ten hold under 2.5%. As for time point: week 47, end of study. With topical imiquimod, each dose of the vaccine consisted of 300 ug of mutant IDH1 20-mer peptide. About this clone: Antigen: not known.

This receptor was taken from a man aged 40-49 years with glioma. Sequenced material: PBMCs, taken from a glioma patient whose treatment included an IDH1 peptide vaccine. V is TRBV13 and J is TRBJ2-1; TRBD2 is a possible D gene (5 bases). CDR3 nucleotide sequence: TGTGCCAGCAGCATAACTAGTACCTACAATGAGCAGTTCTTC. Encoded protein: CASSITSTYNEQFF.